This T cell receptor (beta chain) was found in a study of radiotherapy plus CTLA-4 blockade in lung cancer. Overall study context: There were objective responses in 18% of patients, and roughly 32% had disease control. General observations from the study: Tumor-origin TCR clones grew in blood after radiotherapy plus ipilimumab. Early blood T cell clone dynamics, with interferon-beta, were reported to best predict response.

Using immunoSEQ multiplex PCR, the repertoire was profiled, and TCRdb retains in-frame clones only, with some absent. The sample carries around 56,000 clones, roughly 80% recorded once. J gave up 4 bases and V 7 bases, and 2 bases lay outside the gene matches. The CDR3 is made up of 13 amino acids. Per germline, CDR1 MDHEN and CDR2 SYDVKM. A word on this clone: No antigen is known for it.

The study gave focal radiation plus ipilimumab CTLA-4 blockade to patients with chemo-refractory metastatic non-small-cell lung cancer. This specimen was peripheral blood, taken from a patient treated with radiotherapy plus ipilimumab. This sequence originates from a human donor with non-small cell lung cancer who had a complete response to radiotherapy plus ipilimumab. The rearrangement links TRBV28 to TRBJ2-3; 10 positions agree with TRBD2. The CDR3 reads CASKLAGADTQYF. The CDR3 DNA is TGTGCCAGCAAGCTAGCGGGAGCAGATACGCAGTATTTT.